This T cell receptor (beta chain) was observed in a study of shared clonotypes between healthy human individuals. Study-wide results and limits: Generally, naive subsets came out with larger estimated richness than memory subsets.

Germline values: CDR1 KGHSH, CDR2 LQKENI. Trimming removed 0 bases from V and 0 bases from J; junction bases left unmatched: 10. The CDR3 has 19 residues. Genomic DNA of each subset was evenly split across several immunoSEQ plates. Each replicate PCR on the sorted subsets used about 0.2 ug DNA (approximately 33,000 T cell genomes). Assay used: immunoSEQ multiplex PCR; TCRdb lists only in-frame clones, some missing. Of around 2.5 million clones in the sample, approximately 94% were seen once. As to this clone: Its antigen remains unidentified.

The chain combines TRBV18 with TRBJ2-7, with 11 bases aligning to TRBD2. This clonotype was sampled from a man aged 18 to 29 in good health. Some clones in this sample may be carry-over from other donors' samples. Specimen: naive CD4+ T cells from PBMCs. The subset is: CD45RA+ positively selected. CDR3 loop: CASSPPSGRAPDSSYEQYF. The CDR3 region has the DNA TGTGCCAGCTCACCACCTAGCGGGAGGGCCCCCGATAGCTCCTACGAGCAGTACTTC.